Listed below are T cell receptor beta chains from one sample, sequenced in a study of blood T cell repertoires in COVID-19. The table came from immunoSEQ multiplex PCR; TCRdb's copy has only in-frame clones and leaves some out. The sample gives around 260,000 clones, 70% to 90% of which show up once; roughly 1.8% is in the top ten. Sequenced: peripheral blood. These receptor sequences come from a young man with active or convalescent COVID-19. The CDR3 runs from the conserved cysteine through the conserved F or W. D genes are given only for firm matches. Some rows have no size entry. The others give once, few or many, or a class for an expanded clone.

J gene	D gene	V gene	clone size	CDR3 DNA	CDR3 protein
TRBJ1-4	TRBD1	TRBV27	-	TGTGCCAGCAAAGGGGGCTGGGGTGAAAAACTGTTTTTT	CASKGGWGEKLFF
TRBJ1-3	TRBD1	TRBV15	once	TGTGCCACCAGCTCCTACCGCGACAGGGCGGGAAACACCATATATTTT	CATSSYRDRAGNTIYF
TRBJ1-1	TRBD1	TRBV6-5	-	TGTGCCAGCAGTACAACCGGGACAGGGGCTGAAGCTTTCTTT	CASSTTGTGAEAFF
TRBJ2-1	TRBD1	TRBV3-1/TRBV3-2	-	TGTGCCAGCAGCCAAGACCTAAAGGGGGCGCGGGTGAACAATGAGCAGTTCTTC	CASSQDLKGARVNNEQFF
TRBJ1-3	TRBD1	TRBV4-3	-	TGCGCCAGCAGCCAAGACCGACAGGGGAGGAGAAACACCATATATTTT	CASSQDRQGRRNTIYF
TRBJ2-7	TRBD1	TRBV7-8	-	TGTGCCAGCAGCGGGACCCGGACAGGGCCCTACGAGCAGTACTTC	CASSGTRTGPYEQYF
TRBJ2-5	-	TRBV18	few	TGTGCCAGCTCGTCAGAAGAGACCCAGTACTTC	CASSSEETQYF
TRBJ2-1	-	TRBV30	-	TGTGCCTGGAGTCCGTATAGCATCGAGCAGTTCTTC	CAWSPYSIEQFF
TRBJ1-1	TRBD1	TRBV11-1	-	TGTGCCAGCAGCAAACGGACAGGGGGGGTGAACACTGAAGCTTTCTTT	CASSKRTGGVNTEAFF
TRBJ2-7	-	TRBV4-1	-	TGCGCCAGCGCCGAGTGGCAGGGCACCTACGAGCAGTACTTC	CASAEWQGTYEQYF
TRBJ2-7	TRBD1	TRBV4-2	-	TGTGCCAGCAGCGCCAACCGGGACAGGGCCGGGGGGGAGCAGTACTTC	CASSANRDRAGGEQYF
TRBJ1-2	TRBD1	TRBV10-2	-	TGCGCCAGCAGTCAGGGGGATGGCTACACCTTC	CASSQGDGYTF
TRBJ1-5	-	TRBV2	-	TGTGCCAGCAGTGAGGTTATAGATCAGCCCCAGCATTTT	CASSEVIDQPQHF
TRBJ1-1	-	TRBV3-1/TRBV3-2	-	TGTGCCAGCAGCCAAGACAGGGGATTAAGGAGAGCTTTCTTT	CASSQDRGLRRAFF